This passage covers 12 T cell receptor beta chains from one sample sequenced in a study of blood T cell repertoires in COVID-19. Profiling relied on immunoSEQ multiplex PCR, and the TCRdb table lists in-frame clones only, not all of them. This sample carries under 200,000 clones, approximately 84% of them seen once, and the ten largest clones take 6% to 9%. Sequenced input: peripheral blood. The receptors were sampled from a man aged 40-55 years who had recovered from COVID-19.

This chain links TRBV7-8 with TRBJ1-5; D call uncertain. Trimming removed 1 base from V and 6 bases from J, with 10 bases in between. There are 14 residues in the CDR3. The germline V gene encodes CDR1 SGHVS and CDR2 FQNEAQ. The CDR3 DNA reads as TGTGCCAGCAGCTTAGATTCGGGGATTCAGCCCCAGCATTTT. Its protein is CASSLDSGIQPQHF.

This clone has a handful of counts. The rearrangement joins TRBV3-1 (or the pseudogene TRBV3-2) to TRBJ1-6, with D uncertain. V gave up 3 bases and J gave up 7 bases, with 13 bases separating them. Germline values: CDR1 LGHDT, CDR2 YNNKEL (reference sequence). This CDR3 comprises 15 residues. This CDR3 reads CASSHRRKGNSPLHF. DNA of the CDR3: TGTGCCAGCAGCCATAGGAGGAAAGGGAATTCACCCCTCCACTTT.

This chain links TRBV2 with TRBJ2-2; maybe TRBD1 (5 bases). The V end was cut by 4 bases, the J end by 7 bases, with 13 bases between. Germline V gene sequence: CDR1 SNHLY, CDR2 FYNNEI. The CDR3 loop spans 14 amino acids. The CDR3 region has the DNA TGTGCCAGCAGTGTGGCCCCCCAGGGCGGGGAGCTGTTTTTT. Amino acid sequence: CASSVAPQGGELFF.

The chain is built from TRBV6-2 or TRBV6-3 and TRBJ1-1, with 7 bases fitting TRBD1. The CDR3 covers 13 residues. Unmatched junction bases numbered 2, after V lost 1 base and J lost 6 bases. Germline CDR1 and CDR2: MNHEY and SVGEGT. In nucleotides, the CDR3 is TGTGCCAGCAGTTACTACAGGGGCGCTGAAGCTTTCTTT. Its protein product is CASSYYRGAEAFF.

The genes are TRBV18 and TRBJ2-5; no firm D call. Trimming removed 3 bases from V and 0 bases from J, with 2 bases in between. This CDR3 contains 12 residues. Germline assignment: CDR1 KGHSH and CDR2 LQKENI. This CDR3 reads CASSPYQETQYF. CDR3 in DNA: TGTGCCAGCTCACCCTACCAAGAGACCCAGTACTTC.

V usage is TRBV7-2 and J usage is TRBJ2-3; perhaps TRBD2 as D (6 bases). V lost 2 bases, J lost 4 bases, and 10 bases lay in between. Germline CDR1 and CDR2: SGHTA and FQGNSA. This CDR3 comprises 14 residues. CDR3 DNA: TGTGCCAGCAGCTTAAGGAGGGCCCCAGATACGCAGTATTTT. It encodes CASSLRRAPDTQYF.

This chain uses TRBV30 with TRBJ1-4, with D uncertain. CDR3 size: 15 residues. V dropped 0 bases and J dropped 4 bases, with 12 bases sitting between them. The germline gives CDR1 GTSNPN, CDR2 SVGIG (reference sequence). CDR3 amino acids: CAWSVQRVYNEKLFF. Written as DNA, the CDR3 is TGTGCCTGGAGTGTACAGAGGGTTTATAATGAAAAACTGTTTTTT.

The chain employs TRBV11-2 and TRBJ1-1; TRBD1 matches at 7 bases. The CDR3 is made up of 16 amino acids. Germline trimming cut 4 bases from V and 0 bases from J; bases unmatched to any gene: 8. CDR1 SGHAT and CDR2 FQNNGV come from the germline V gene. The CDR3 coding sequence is TGTGCCAGCAGCTCTGAAGGGGGCGCAATGAACACTGAAGCTTTCTTT. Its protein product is CASSSEGGAMNTEAFF.

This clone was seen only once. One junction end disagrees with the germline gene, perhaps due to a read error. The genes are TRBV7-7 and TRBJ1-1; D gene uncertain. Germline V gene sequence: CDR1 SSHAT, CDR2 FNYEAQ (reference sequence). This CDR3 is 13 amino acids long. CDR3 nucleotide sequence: TGTGCTAGCAGCCTTGACACGAACACTGAAGCTTTCTTT. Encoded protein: CASSLDTNTEAFF.

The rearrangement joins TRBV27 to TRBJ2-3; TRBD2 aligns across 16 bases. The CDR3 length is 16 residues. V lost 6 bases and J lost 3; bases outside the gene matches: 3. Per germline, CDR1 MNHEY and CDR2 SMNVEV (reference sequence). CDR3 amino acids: CASSSGLAGGTDTQYF. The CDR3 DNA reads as TGTGCCAGCAGCTCGGGACTAGCGGGAGGGACAGATACGCAGTATTTT.

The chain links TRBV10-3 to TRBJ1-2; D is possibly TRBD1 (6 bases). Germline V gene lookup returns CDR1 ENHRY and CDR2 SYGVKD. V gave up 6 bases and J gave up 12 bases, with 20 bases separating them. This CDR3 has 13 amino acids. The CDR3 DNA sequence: TGTGCCATCAGGCTGGGTGAAGGGGGTTCTGACACCTTC. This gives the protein CAIRLGEGGSDTF.

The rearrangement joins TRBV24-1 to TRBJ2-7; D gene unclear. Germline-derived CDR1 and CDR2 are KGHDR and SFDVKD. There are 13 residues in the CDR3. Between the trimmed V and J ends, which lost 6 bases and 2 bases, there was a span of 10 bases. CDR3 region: CATSSGSTYEQYF. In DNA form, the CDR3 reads TGTGCCACCAGTTCAGGCTCCACCTACGAGCAGTACTTC.